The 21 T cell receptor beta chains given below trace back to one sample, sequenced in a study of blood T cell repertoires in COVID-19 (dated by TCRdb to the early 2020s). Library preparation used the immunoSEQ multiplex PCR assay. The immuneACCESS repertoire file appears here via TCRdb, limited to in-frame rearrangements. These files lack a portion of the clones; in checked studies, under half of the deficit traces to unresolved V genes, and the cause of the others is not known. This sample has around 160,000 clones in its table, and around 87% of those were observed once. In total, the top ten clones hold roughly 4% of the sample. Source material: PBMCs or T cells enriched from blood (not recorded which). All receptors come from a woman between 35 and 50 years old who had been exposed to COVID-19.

The CDR3 DNA reads TGTGCCAGCAGTACAGGGGACCAGCCCCAGCATTTT. Its translation: CASSTGDQPQHF. The rearrangement joins TRBV28 to TRBJ1-5; 7 bases match TRBD1. Germline V gene sequence: CDR1 MDHEN, CDR2 SYDVKM. The CDR3 spans 12 residues. Losses at the gene ends were 5 bases for V and 7 bases for J; bases not matched to a gene: 2.

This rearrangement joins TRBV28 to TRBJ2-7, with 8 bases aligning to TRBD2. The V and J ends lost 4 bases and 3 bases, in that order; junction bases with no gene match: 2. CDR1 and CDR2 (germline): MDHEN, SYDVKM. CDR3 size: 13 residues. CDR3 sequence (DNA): TGTGCCAGCAGTTCGGGACTAGTCTACGAGCAGTACTTC. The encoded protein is CASSSGLVYEQYF.

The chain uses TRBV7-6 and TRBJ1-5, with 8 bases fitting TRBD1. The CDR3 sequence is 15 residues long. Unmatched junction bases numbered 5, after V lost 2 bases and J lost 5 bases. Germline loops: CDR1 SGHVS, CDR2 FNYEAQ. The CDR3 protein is CASSLWPGGDQPQHF. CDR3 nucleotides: TGTGCCAGCAGCTTATGGCCAGGGGGCGATCAGCCCCAGCATTTT. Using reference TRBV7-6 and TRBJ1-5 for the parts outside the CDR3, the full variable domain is GAGVSQSPRYKVTKRGQDVALRCDPISGHVSLYWYRQALGQGPEFLTYFNYEAQQDKSGLPNDRFSAERPEGSISTLTIQRTEQRDSAMYRCASSLWPGGDQPQHFGDGTRLSIL.

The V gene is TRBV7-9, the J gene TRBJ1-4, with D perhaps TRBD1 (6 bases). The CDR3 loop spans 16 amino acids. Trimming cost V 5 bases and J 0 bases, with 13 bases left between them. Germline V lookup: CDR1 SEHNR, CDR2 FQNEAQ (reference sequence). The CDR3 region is CASSIGRTATNEKLFF. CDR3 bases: TGTGCCAGCAGCATCGGACGGACAGCAACTAATGAAAAACTGTTTTTT.

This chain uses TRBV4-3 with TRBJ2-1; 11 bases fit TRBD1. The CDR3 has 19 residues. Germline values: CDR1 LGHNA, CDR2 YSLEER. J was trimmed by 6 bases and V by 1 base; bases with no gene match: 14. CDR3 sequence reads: CASSQGTARGTGGSNEQFF. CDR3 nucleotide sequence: TGCGCCAGCAGCCAAGGAACAGCTCGGGGGACAGGGGGTAGCAATGAGCAGTTCTTC.

The CDR3 loop reads CASSLAGQAENYGYTF. CDR3 sequence (DNA): TGTGCCAGCAGCTTAGCCGGACAGGCAGAAAACTATGGCTACACCTTC. This chain uses TRBV11-2 with TRBJ1-2; 7 nucleotides match TRBD1. The V gene's germline CDR1 is SGHAT and CDR2 FQNNGV. V gave up 1 base and J gave up 2 bases; unmatched junction bases: 7. This CDR3 is built from 16 residues.

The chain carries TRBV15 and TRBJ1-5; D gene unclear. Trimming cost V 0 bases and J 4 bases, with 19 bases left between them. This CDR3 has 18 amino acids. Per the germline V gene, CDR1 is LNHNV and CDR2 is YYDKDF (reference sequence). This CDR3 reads CATSRDRGRTANNQPQHF. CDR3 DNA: TGTGCCACCAGCAGAGATCGGGGTCGGACCGCCAATAATCAGCCCCAGCATTTT.

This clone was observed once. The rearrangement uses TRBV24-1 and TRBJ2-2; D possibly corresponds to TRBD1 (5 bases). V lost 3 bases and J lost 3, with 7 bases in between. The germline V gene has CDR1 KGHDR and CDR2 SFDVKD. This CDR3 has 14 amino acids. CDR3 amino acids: CATSDPRDTGELFF. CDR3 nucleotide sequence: TGTGCCACCAGTGATCCCAGGGACACCGGGGAGCTGTTTTTT.

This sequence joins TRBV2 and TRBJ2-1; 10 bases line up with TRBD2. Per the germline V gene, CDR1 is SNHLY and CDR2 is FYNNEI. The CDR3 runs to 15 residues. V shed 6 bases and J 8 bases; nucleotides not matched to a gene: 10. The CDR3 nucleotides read TGTGCCAGCAGCCCGAGCGGGGGGGGCTATGATGAGCAGTTCTTC. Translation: CASSPSGGGYDEQFF. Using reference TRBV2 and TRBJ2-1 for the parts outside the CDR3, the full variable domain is EPEVTQTPSHQVTQMGQEVILRCVPISNHLYFYWYRQILGQKVEFLVSFYNNEISEKSEIFDDQFSVERPDGSNFTLKIRSTKLEDSAMYFCASSPSGGGYDEQFFGPGTRLTVL.

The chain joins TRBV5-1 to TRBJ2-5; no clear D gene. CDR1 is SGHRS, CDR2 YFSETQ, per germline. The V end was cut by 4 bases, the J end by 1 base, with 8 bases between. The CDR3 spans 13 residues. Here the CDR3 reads CASSGPFQETQYF. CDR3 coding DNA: TGCGCCAGCAGCGGCCCGTTCCAAGAGACCCAGTACTTC.

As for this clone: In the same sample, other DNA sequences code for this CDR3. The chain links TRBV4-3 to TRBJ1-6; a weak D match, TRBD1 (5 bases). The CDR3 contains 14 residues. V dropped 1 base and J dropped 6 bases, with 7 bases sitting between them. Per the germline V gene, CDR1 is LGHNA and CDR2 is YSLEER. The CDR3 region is CASSQGGSNSPLHF. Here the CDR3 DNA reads TGCGCCAGCAGCCAAGGGGGCTCTAATTCACCCCTCCACTTT.

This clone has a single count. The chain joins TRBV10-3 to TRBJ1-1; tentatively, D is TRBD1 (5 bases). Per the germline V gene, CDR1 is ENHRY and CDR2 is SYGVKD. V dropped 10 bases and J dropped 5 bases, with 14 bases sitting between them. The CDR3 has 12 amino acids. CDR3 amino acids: CATTSRATEAFF. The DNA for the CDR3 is TGTGCCACCACCTCCAGGGCGACTGAAGCTTTCTTT.

The CDR3 region has the DNA TGTGCCAGCAGCTTGTACGGGGATGAGCAGTTCTTC. Amino acid sequence: CASSLYGDEQFF. This chain connects TRBV5-8 to TRBJ2-1, with D perhaps matching TRBD2 (5 bases). The germline V gene has CDR1 SGHTS and CDR2 YDEGEE. This CDR3 contains 12 residues. V dropped 1 base and J dropped 8 bases, with 7 bases sitting between them.

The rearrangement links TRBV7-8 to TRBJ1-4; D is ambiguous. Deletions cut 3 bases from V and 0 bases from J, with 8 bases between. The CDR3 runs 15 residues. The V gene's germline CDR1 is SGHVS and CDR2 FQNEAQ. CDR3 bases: TGTGCCAGCAGCTTCTGGGCTGCAACTAATGAAAAACTGTTTTTT. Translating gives CASSFWAATNEKLFF.

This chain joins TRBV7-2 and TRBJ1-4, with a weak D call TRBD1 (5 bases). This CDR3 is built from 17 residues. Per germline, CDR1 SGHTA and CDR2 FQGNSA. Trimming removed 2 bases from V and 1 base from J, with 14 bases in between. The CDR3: CASSLRGQGITNEKLFF. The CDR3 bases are TGTGCCAGCAGCTTAAGAGGCCAGGGTATAACTAATGAAAAACTGTTTTTT.

As DNA, the CDR3 is TGTGCTAGTGGTTTGAACCGTTGGACAGGGTTCCACTACGAGCAGTACTTC. Its translation is CASGLNRWTGFHYEQYF. The chain is built from TRBV12-5 and TRBJ2-7; TRBD1 aligns across 8 bases. V lost 2 bases, J lost 3 bases, and 12 bases stayed unmatched. Germline-derived CDR1 and CDR2 are LGHNT and FRNRAP. CDR3 length: 17 amino acids.

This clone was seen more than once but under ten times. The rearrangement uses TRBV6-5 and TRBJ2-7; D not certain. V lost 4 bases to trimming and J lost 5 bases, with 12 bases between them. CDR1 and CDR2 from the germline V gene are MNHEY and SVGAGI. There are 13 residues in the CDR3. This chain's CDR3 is CASSSQSRDEQYF. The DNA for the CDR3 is TGTGCCAGCAGTTCCCAATCCCGAGACGAGCAGTACTTC.

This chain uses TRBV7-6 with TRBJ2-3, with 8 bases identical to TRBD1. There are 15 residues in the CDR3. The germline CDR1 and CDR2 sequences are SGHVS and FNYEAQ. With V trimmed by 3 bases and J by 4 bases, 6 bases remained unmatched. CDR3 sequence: CASSLADREADTQYF. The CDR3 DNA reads TGTGCCAGCAGCTTGGCGGACAGGGAGGCAGATACGCAGTATTTT.

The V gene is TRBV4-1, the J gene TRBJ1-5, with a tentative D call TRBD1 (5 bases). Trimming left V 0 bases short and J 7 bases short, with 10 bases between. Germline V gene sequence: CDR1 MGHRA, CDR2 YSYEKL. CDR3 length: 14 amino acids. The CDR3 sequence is CASSQDVQGQPQHF. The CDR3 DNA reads TGCGCCAGCAGCCAAGATGTCCAGGGCCAGCCCCAGCATTTT.

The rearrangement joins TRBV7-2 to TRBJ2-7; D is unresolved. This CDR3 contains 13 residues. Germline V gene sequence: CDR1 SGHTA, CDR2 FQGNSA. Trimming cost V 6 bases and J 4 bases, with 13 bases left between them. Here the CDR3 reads CASSPGGEYEQYF. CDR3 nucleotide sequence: TGTGCCAGCAGTCCGGGTGGAGAATACGAGCAGTACTTC.

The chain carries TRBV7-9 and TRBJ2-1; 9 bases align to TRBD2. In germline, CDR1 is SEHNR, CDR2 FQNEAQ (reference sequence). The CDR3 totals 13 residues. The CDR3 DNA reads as TGTGCAGAAAGGGCGGGGGGGCACGATGAGCAGTTCTTC. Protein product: CAERAGGHDEQFF.